The clone carrying this T cell receptor (beta chain) was picked up a small number of times. Its antigen is unidentified. This sample stems from a study of T-cell memory formation after mild COVID-19. In the study overall: TCR clusters showed largely donor specificity. General study points: Researchers found some responding clones in pre-infection memory, a sign that cross-reactive memory joined. Confirmation of SARS-CoV-2 specificity was lacking for second-wave clones peaking day 37. Mainly in CM and EM were contracting CD4+ clones; CD8+ were in EMRA.

TCRdb re-called the 5' RACE reads through MiXCR, storing one row per CDR3 protein. Of 200,000 to 300,000 distinct CDR3 sequences listed, approximately 9% are singletons. Per germline, CDR1 DFQATT and CDR2 SNEGSKA (reference sequence). Unmatched junction bases numbered 6, after V lost 2 bases and J lost 5 bases. CDR3 length: 14 residues. This TCR derives from a man between 18 and 29 years old who had mild COVID-19 (a few samples of this study predate the infection). Cell type and time point are not known. This sequence joins TRBV20-1 and TRBJ2-5, with TRBD1 matching 9 bases. Material for sequencing was PBMCs or a T cell subset sorted from them (not recorded which). The CDR3 DNA follows: TGCAGTGCTAGACCTACAGGGGGCAGGGAGACCCAGTACTTC. This codes for CSARPTGGRETQYF.